This TCR beta chain was captured in a study of T-cell memory formation after mild COVID-19 (dated by TCRdb to about 2021). Regarding the research as a whole: Most TCR sequence clusters were specific to one of the two donors. Two young, previously healthy adult volunteers made up the cohort, one male and one female. T-cell clones expanding and contracting after mild COVID-19 in a couple of donors were tracked by longitudinal TCRalpha and TCRbeta repertoire sequencing. Study-level results and caveats: Only a couple of mild cases were covered by the study, and larger cohorts that include severe cases with pre-infection samples were considered necessary. Whether the second-wave clones peaking on day 37 were SARS-CoV-2 specific was not confirmed. Clones contracting from day 15 to 85 had balanced CD4/CD8 phenotypes, while a second wave expanding from day 15 to 37 was biased towards CD4+. Contracting CD4+ clones were found mainly in CM and EM memory subsets, while CD8+ clones were enriched in EMRA. Some responding clones were found in pre-infection memory, which suggests that pre-existing cross-reactive memory T cells took part in the SARS-CoV-2 response.

A note on this clonotype: Its antigen has not been determined. Base qualities are not recorded, but no much larger clone differs from it by a single base.

Ficoll-Paque density gradient centrifugation was the method used to isolate PBMCs. In the germline V gene (reference sequence), CDR1 corresponds to MNHNY and CDR2 to SVGAGI. The CDR3 holds 20 amino acids from the cysteine to the phenylalanine. Just CDR3 DNA is preserved here, 60 bases in frame from base 1. Trimming leaves V shorter by 2 bases and J shorter by 0 bases, with the junction holding 7 bases beyond the gene matches. Sequencing used an Illumina NovaSeq 6000. cDNA libraries for TCRalpha and TCRbeta were prepared by 5'RACE using constant-segment primers, with sample barcodes and unique molecular identifiers added. Trizol reagent was used to extract RNA from every sample. Libraries were amplified in two PCR steps, with a second sample barcode and Illumina TruSeq adapters added in the second step. Sequencing of libraries was performed on an Illumina NovaSeq with 2 x 150 bp paired-end reads. As for the authors' bioinformatics: With migec v1.2.7, reads were demultiplexed and then collapsed into UMI-guided consensus sequences. Using mixcr v2.1.11, UMI consensuses were aligned to TRA and TRB V and J templates and then assembled into clonotypes. Expanded or contracted clonotypes were those called significant by both edgeR and NoisET, with noise models trained on biological replicates. For edgeR calls, a false discovery rate-adjusted p below 0.01 and a log2 fold-change threshold of 1 were applied. PCA with hierarchical clustering of max-normalized trajectories of the 1000 most abundant clonotypes was used as exploratory dynamics analysis. Separately sequenced CD4+ and CD8+ repertoires were used to assign the CD4 or CD8 phenotype of responding clones. Using fastp at Q25 and MiXCR, TCRdb reprocessed the public reads and kept productive beta chains. Each entry merges the rows of one CDR3 protein and shows their most common DNA and genes. The V and J calls shown here were made by TCRdb, not taken from the authors' results. This sample gives some 120,000 distinct CDR3 sequences in total; more than 15% of them show up just once. The ten largest clones represent roughly 5.3% of the sample.

The chain links TRBV6-6 with TRBJ2-1; 16 central bases correspond to TRBD2. The specimen was PBMCs or a T cell subset sorted from them (not recorded which). This TCR was recovered from a man aged 18 to 29 who had mild COVID-19 (a few samples of this study predate the infection). The sample titles of this study are shuffled in the database, so cell type and time point are left out; the donor was told from shared clones. The DNA sequence is as follows: TGTGCCAGCAGTTACCTCGGGACTAGCGGGGGGGCCGGCTCCTACAATGAGCAGTTCTTC. This encodes CASSYLGTSGGAGSYNEQFF.